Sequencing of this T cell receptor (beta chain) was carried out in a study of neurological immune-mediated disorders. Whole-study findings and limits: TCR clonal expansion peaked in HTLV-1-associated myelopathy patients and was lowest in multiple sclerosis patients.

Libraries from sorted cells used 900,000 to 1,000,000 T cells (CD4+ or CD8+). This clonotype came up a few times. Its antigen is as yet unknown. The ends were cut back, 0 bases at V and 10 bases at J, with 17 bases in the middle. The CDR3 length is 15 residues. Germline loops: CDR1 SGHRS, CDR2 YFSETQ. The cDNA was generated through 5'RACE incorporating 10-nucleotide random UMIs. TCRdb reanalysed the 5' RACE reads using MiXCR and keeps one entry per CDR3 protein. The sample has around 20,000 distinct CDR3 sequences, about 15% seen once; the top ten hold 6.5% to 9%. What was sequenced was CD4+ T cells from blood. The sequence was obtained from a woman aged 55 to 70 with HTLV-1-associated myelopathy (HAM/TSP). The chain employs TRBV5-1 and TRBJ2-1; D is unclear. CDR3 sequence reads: CASSLGLVGPNEQFF. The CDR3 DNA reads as TGCGCCAGCAGCTTGGGTCTAGTAGGGCCTAACGAGCAGTTCTTC.